The 25 T cell receptor beta chains given below trace back to one sample, sequenced in a study of T-cell memory formation after mild COVID-19. TCRdb reprocessed the 5' RACE reads via MiXCR and lists one record per CDR3 protein. Among approximately 40,000 distinct CDR3 sequences listed, approximately 10% were seen once. Sequencing was done on a sample of PBMCs or a T cell subset sorted from them (not recorded which). The receptors here all came from a man aged 18 to 29 who had mild COVID-19 (a few samples of this study predate the infection). Cell type and time point are not known.

This clonotype was counted at least ten times. This CDR3 is CASSSTRGLAKNIQYF. In DNA form, the CDR3 reads TGTGCCAGCAGCTCCACCAGGGGATTAGCCAAAAACATTCAGTACTTC. The chain links TRBV5-6 to TRBJ2-4; tentative D call: TRBD1 (6 bases). V was trimmed by 3 bases and J by 0 bases, leaving 13 bases between them. CDR1 is SGHDT, CDR2 YYEEEE, per germline. This CDR3 spans 16 amino acids.

By frequency in the sample, this clonotype is medium-sized. This chain uses TRBV4-3 with TRBJ2-6; tentatively, D is TRBD1 (6 bases). Germline CDR1 LGHNA, CDR2 YSLEER. V lost 2 bases and J 1 base, leaving 15 bases between the germline ends. The CDR3 contains 18 residues. The CDR3 nucleotides read TGCGCCAGCAGCCAATCGGATAGAGGGACATCTGGGGCCAACGTCCTGACTTTC. Residues: CASSQSDRGTSGANVLTF.

This clonotype has ten or more counts. This rearrangement joins TRBV28 to TRBJ1-1; possible D gene TRBD1, 5 bases. V lost 7 bases, J lost 4 bases, and 19 bases lay in between. Germline V gene sequence: CDR1 MDHEN, CDR2 SYDVKM. This CDR3 has 15 amino acids. The CDR3 loop is CASNPGGGFPTEAFF. The CDR3, as DNA: TGTGCCAGCAATCCCGGGGGAGGGTTTCCCACTGAAGCTTTCTTT.

This clonotype was observed at least ten times. This chain uses TRBV11-2 with TRBJ2-1, with D maybe TRBD2 (6 bases). Germline lookup yields CDR1 SGHAT and CDR2 FQNNGV. The V end lost 2 bases, the J end lost 4 bases, and 9 bases lay between the germline ends. The CDR3 contains 14 residues. CDR3 region: CASSLRLDYNEQFF. In DNA form, the CDR3 reads TGTGCCAGCAGCTTAAGACTAGATTACAATGAGCAGTTCTTC.

The sample holds many counts of this clonotype. CDR3 nucleotides: TGCGCCAGCAGTGGCGGGGGGCCGGGGGATGAGCAGTTCTTC. Residues: CASSGGGPGDEQFF. This chain uses TRBV5-1 with TRBJ2-1; 8 nucleotides match TRBD2. This CDR3 region has 14 residues. Trimming removed 5 bases from V and 8 bases from J; junction bases left unmatched: 9. Germline V gene sequence: CDR1 SGHRS, CDR2 YFSETQ. The variable domain in full, completed from reference TRBV5-1 and TRBJ2-1, reads KAGVTQTPRYLIKTRGQQVTLSCSPISGHRSVSWYQQTPGQGLQFLFEYFSETQRNKGNFPGRFSGRQFSNSRSEMNVSTLELGDSALYLCASSGGGPGDEQFFGPGTRLTVL.

This clonotype has at least ten counts. The chain is built from TRBV13 and TRBJ2-3; 10 nucleotides line up with TRBD2. After removal of 0 bases from V and 1 base from J, the junction contained 1 base not matched to a gene. The V gene's germline CDR1 is PRHDT and CDR2 FYEKMQ (reference sequence). This CDR3 comprises 16 residues. This CDR3 is CASSLGLAGGTDTQYF. DNA for the CDR3: TGTGCCAGCAGCTTAGGCCTAGCGGGGGGCACAGATACGCAGTATTTT.

By sample fraction, this clonotype is medium-sized. The CDR3 is CASKQRGNGELFF. CDR3 DNA: TGTGCCAGCAAACAGCGGGGGAACGGGGAGCTGTTTTTT. This chain connects TRBV6-2 or TRBV6-3 to TRBJ2-2; the match to TRBD2 covers 8 bases. This CDR3 has 13 residues. Trimming removed 7 bases from V and 7 bases from J; junction bases left unmatched: 5. The germline V gene encodes CDR1 MNHEY and CDR2 SVGEGT.

This clonotype was observed many times. J is TRBJ1-1 and V is TRBV20-1, with TRBD1 identical over 9 bases. The CDR3 has 14 amino acids. With V trimmed by 4 bases and J by 4 bases, 7 bases remained unmatched. In germline, CDR1 is DFQATT, CDR2 SNEGSKA (reference sequence). The CDR3 reads CSATPGQGGTEAFF. The CDR3 DNA sequence: TGCAGTGCTACCCCGGGACAGGGAGGCACTGAAGCTTTCTTT.

This clonotype is medium-sized. The gene calls are TRBV5-1 and TRBJ1-2, with D maybe TRBD1 (6 bases). CDR1 is SGHRS, CDR2 YFSETQ, per germline. The CDR3 contains 13 residues. V shed 0 bases and J shed 3 bases, with 6 bases lying between them. The CDR3 sequence is CASSLGQDYGYTF. DNA of the CDR3: TGCGCCAGCAGCTTGGGACAGGACTATGGCTACACCTTC.

Many counts were recorded for this clonotype. V and J are TRBV5-4 and TRBJ1-1, with D possibly TRBD1 on 6 matching bases. Trimming cost V 0 bases and J 1 base, with 10 bases left between them. CDR1 is SGHNT and CDR2 is YYREEE in the germline V gene (reference sequence). The CDR3 is made up of 15 amino acids. Here the CDR3 reads CASSLAEGGNTEAFF. The DNA for the CDR3 is TGTGCCAGCAGCTTGGCAGAGGGGGGGAACACTGAAGCTTTCTTT.

At least ten counts were recorded for this clonotype. This chain joins TRBV21-1 and TRBJ2-7; the D call TRBD1 from the table was never checked on the DNA. TRBV21-1 represents a pseudogene. This CDR3 comprises 14 residues. CDR3 nucleotide sequence: TGTGCCAGCAGCAAAAGGGACAGCTCCTACGAGCAGTACGTC. Translation gives CASSKRDSSYEQYV.

This sequence joins TRBV7-9 and TRBJ1-5; D call uncertain. From germline, CDR1 is SEHNR and CDR2 FQNEAQ (reference sequence). The CDR3 is made up of 13 amino acids. V gave up 1 base and J gave up 6 bases, with 7 bases separating them. CDR3 coding DNA: TGTGCCAGCAGCTTAGATTTCTCTCAGCCCCAGCATTTT. This translates into CASSLDFSQPQHF.

This clonotype showed up many times. V is TRBV5-1 and J is TRBJ2-1, with TRBD2 as a possible D gene (5 bases). V shed 4 bases and J shed 15 bases, with 17 bases lying between them. CDR3 length: 12 residues. Germline V gene lookup returns CDR1 SGHRS and CDR2 YFSETQ. The CDR3 DNA follows: TGCGCCAGCAGCGAGGACTTGATGGAGAGGTTCTTC. It is translated as CASSEDLMERFF.

This clonotype has ten or more counts. The chain joins TRBV20-1 to TRBJ2-7; TRBD1 agrees at 10 bases. V was clipped by 3 bases and J by 6 bases; unmatched bases: 14. This CDR3 has 16 amino acids. Germline V gene lookup returns CDR1 DFQATT and CDR2 SNEGSKA (reference sequence). CDR3 loop: CSASSRTGGSGSEQYV. In nucleotides, the CDR3 is TGCAGTGCTAGCTCCCGGACAGGGGGAAGCGGGTCCGAGCAGTACGTC.

This clonotype was detected many times. The chain joins TRBV20-1 to TRBJ2-7; 9 nucleotides agree with TRBD1. Germline V CDR1 and CDR2: DFQATT, SNEGSKA (reference sequence). The CDR3 is 14 residues long. Trimming removed 4 bases from V and 4 bases from J; junction bases left unmatched: 8. Here the CDR3 reads CSAMGGQGLYEQYF. CDR3 coding DNA: TGCAGTGCTATGGGGGGACAGGGTCTGTACGAGCAGTACTTC.

In its sample, this clonotype was seen many times. The chain combines TRBV3-1 with TRBJ2-7; D is tentatively TRBD1 or TRBD2 (5 bases each). The germline gives CDR1 LGHDT, CDR2 YNNKEL (reference sequence). This CDR3 spans 13 amino acids. V gave up 0 bases and J gave up 6 bases, with 9 bases separating them. CDR3 coding DNA: TGTGCCAGCAGCCAAGAGGGACCCCTCGAGCAGTACTTC. Translating gives CASSQEGPLEQYF.

This chain connects TRBV7-9 to TRBJ2-1; 10 bases fit TRBD2. Germline V gene data show CDR1 as SEHNR and CDR2 as FQNEAQ (reference sequence). V lost 5 bases, J lost 2 bases, and 3 bases stayed unmatched. This CDR3 is 15 amino acids long. For the CDR3, the DNA is TGTGCCAGCAGCGTGCTAGCGGGGGCCTACAATGAGCAGTTCTTC. This encodes CASSVLAGAYNEQFF.

There are many counts of this clonotype. The chain recombines TRBV6-5 with TRBJ1-2, with 11 bases aligning to TRBD1. The J segment lost 4 bases and the V segment lost 2 bases, leaving 3 bases of the junction unmatched. The germline gives CDR1 MNHEY, CDR2 SVGAGI. This CDR3 has 15 amino acids. This CDR3 is CASSYRGQGAYGYTF. The CDR3, as DNA: TGTGCCAGCAGTTACCGTGGACAGGGGGCCTATGGCTACACCTTC.

The V and J genes are TRBV9 and TRBJ2-5; TRBD2 might be the D (5 bases). The J call may be mistaken, given a closer DNA end match to TRBJ2-1. This CDR3 has 16 amino acids. CDR1 and CDR2 (germline): SGDLS, YYNGEE. CDR3 nucleotides: TGTGCCAGCAGCGCTATGCTAGCAGGAGTCAACAATGAGCAGTTCTTC. Protein: CASSAMLAGVNNEQFF.

This clonotype was counted ten times or more. The gene calls are TRBV11-2 and TRBJ1-2; 8 bases are a match to TRBD1. Germline trimming cut 4 bases from V and 2 bases from J; bases unmatched to any gene: 6. The germline V gene has CDR1 SGHAT and CDR2 FQNNGV. This CDR3 is built from 15 residues. CDR3 sequence reads: CASSSIRTGNYGYTF. The CDR3 DNA is TGTGCCAGCAGCTCGATCCGGACAGGGAACTATGGCTACACCTTC.

This clonotype has a count of ten or more. The chain carries TRBV19 and TRBJ2-1, with 9 bases identical to TRBD1. The CDR3 length is 15 residues. J lost 3 bases, V lost 7 bases, and 7 bases had no gene match. CDR1 LNHDA and CDR2 SQIVND come from the germline V gene (reference sequence). CDR3 protein: CASTGDRDGYNEQFF. CDR3 in DNA: TGTGCCAGTACGGGGGACAGGGATGGCTACAATGAGCAGTTCTTC.

At least ten counts were recorded for this clonotype. The rearrangement links TRBV4-2 to TRBJ2-3; TRBD2 aligns across 7 bases. Germline V gene data show CDR1 as LGHNA and CDR2 as YNFKEQ. After removal of 3 bases from V and 0 bases from J, the junction contained 9 bases not matched to a gene. CDR3 size: 17 residues. The CDR3 DNA reads as TGTGCCAGCAGCCACACATCCAGAGCGGGGAGCACAGATACGCAGTATTTT. It translates to CASSHTSRAGSTDTQYF.

In its sample, this clonotype was seen many times. The chain has TRBV28 and TRBJ2-7; 7 bases match TRBD2. The V and J ends lost 5 bases and 0 bases, in that order; junction bases with no gene match: 7. The CDR3 totals 15 residues. Germline assignment: CDR1 MDHEN and CDR2 SYDVKM. DNA of the CDR3: TGTGCCAGCAGTCCCCGAGGGAGGGGCTCCTACGAGCAGTACGTC. It is translated as CASSPRGRGSYEQYV.

This clonotype was detected only a few times. This sequence joins TRBV20-1 and TRBJ1-2, with a tentative D call TRBD1 (5 bases). Trimming stripped 6 bases from V and 4 bases from J, with 18 bases between. Per the germline V gene, CDR1 is DFQATT and CDR2 is SNEGSKA (reference sequence). This CDR3 is 14 amino acids long. The CDR3 coding sequence is TGCAGTGCAAGCGGGACGACAGTGGGCTATGGCTACACCTTC. This gives the protein CSASGTTVGYGYTF.

This clonotype was recorded many times. The V call is TRBV6-6, the J call TRBJ2-3, with D possibly TRBD2 on 5 matching bases. This CDR3 has 17 residues. Trimming cost V 5 bases and J 4 bases, with 22 bases left between them. The germline V gene encodes CDR1 MNHNY and CDR2 SVGAGI (reference sequence). CDR3 sequence reads: CASSAPAGNKVADTQYF. The CDR3 DNA sequence: TGTGCCAGCAGTGCCCCGGCCGGGAATAAGGTCGCAGATACGCAGTATTTT.